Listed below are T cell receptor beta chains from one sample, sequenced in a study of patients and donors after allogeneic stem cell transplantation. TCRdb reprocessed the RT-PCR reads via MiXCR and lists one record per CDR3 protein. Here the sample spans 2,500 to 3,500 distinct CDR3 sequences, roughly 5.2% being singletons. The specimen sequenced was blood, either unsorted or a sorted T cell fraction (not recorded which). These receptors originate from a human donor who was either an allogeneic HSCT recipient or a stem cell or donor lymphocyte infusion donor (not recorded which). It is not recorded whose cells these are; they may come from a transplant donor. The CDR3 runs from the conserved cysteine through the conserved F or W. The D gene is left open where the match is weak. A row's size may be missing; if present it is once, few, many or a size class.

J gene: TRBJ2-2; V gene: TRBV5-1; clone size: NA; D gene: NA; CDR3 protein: CASSPSGTTNTGELFF; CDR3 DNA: TGCGCCAGCAGCCCTTCCGGGACGACGAACACCGGGGAGCTGTTTTTT
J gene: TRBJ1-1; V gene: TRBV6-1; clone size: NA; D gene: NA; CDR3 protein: CASSEYTGDREAFF; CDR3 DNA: TGTGCCAGCAGTGAATACACTGGGGACCGTGAAGCTTTCTTT
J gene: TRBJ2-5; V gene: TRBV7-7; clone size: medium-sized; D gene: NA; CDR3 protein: CASSFGAGEETQYF; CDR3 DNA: TGTGCTAGCAGCTTTGGGGCAGGGGAAGAGACCCAGTACTTC
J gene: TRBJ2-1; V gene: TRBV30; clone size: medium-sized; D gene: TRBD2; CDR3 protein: CAWSVFGTSGYNEQFF; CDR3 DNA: TGTGCCTGGAGTGTATTCGGGACTAGCGGCTACAATGAGCAGTTCTTC
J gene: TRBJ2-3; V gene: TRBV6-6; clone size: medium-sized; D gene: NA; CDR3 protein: CASSFPAGSSTDTQYF; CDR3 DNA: TGTGCCAGCAGTTTTCCGGCAGGGTCAAGCACAGATACGCAGTATTTT
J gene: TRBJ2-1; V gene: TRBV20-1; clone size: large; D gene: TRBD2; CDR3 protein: CSAESGKGNNEQFF; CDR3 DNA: TGCAGTGCTGAGAGCGGGAAGGGGAACAATGAGCAGTTCTTC
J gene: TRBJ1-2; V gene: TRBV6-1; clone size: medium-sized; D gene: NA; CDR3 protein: CASSVGFYYGYTF; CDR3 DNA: TGTGCCAGCAGTGTTGGGTTCTACTATGGCTACACCTTC
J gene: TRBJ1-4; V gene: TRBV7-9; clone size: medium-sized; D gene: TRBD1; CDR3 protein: CASSLGTGGPLEKLFF; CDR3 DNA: TGTGCCAGCAGCTTAGGGACAGGGGGACCCCTGGAAAAACTGTTTTTT
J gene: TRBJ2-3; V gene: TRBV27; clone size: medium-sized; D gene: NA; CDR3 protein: CASSPFSGRFTDTQYF; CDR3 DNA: TGTGCCAGCAGTCCCTTCTCGGGACGGTTCACAGATACGCAGTATTTT
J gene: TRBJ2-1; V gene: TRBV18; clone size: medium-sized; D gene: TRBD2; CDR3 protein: CASSLSASGYNEQFF; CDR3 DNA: TGTGCCAGCTCATTGAGCGCTAGCGGGTACAATGAGCAGTTCTTC
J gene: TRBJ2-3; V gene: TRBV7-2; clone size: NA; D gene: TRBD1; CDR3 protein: CASSLPRGRTDTQYF; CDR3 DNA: TGTGCCAGCAGCTTACCCAGGGGGCGTACAGATACGCAGTATTTT